Each of the 24 T cell receptor beta chains below was sequenced from the same sample in a study of identical twins. MiXCR was run by TCRdb on the 5' RACE reads, yielding one entry per CDR3 protein. The sample includes hundreds of thousands of distinct CDR3 sequences, around 21% seen only once; the top ten take around 4.5%. These same data were also listed under a study on T cells expressing NK-cell markers.

Sample: PBMCs. All receptors derive from a woman younger than 35 in good health.

This clonotype was detected only a few times. This chain joins TRBV6-5 and TRBJ1-6; TRBD1 might be the D (6 bases). V was cut by 2 bases and J by 8 bases, with 10 bases left in between. CDR1 and CDR2 (germline): MNHEY, SVGAGI. The CDR3 is 14 amino acids. In DNA, the CDR3 is TGTGCCAGCAGTTACGGGGGGGCTGATTCACCCCTCCACTTT. It codes for CASSYGGADSPLHF.

This clonotype was picked up many times. This chain joins TRBV9 and TRBJ2-2, with a tentative D call TRBD2 (6 bases). Trimming took 3 bases from V and 7 from J, leaving 10 bases between them. Germline V gene sequence: CDR1 SGDLS, CDR2 YYNGEE. The CDR3 has 13 residues. The CDR3 here is CASSADGSGELFF. CDR3 DNA: TGTGCCAGCAGCGCGGACGGGAGCGGGGAGCTGTTTTTT. Variable domain in full (rest from reference TRBV9 and TRBJ2-2): DSGVTQTPKHLITATGQRVTLRCSPRSGDLSVYWYQQSLDQGLQFLIQYYNGEERAKGNILERFSAQQFPDLHSELNLSSLELGDSALYFCASSADGSGELFFGEGSRLTVL.

For the CDR3, the DNA is TGTGCCAGCAGTGAAGTTCCAGGCTGGACCGGGGAGCTGTTTTTT. This gives the protein CASSEVPGWTGELFF. This sequence joins TRBV6-1 and TRBJ2-2, with D unresolved. This CDR3 spans 15 amino acids. The V end lost 1 base, the J end lost 5 bases, and 11 bases lay between the germline ends. CDR1 and CDR2 from the germline V gene are MNHNS and SASEGT.

The chain is built from TRBV6-6 and TRBJ2-7; possibly TRBD1 or TRBD2 for D (5 bases each). This CDR3 has 12 amino acids. V was pared by 8 bases and J by 4 bases, with 12 bases between. Germline V gene data show CDR1 as MNHNY and CDR2 as SVGAGI (reference sequence). In DNA, the CDR3 is TGTGCCAGCCGGGACGACGCTTACGAGCAGTACTTC. Protein: CASRDDAYEQYF.

The V call is TRBV9, the J call TRBJ2-7; D possibly uses TRBD1 or TRBD2 (5 bases each). CDR1 is SGDLS and CDR2 is YYNGEE in the germline V gene. This CDR3 has 16 amino acids. V was trimmed by 4 bases and J by 1 base, leaving 18 bases between them. The CDR3 region has the DNA TGTGCCAGCAGCCTTTCCGCCGGGACGGCTTCCTACGAGCAGTACTTC. As protein: CASSLSAGTASYEQYF.

This clonotype was picked up a small number of times. The chain uses TRBV4-1 and TRBJ2-3, with D tentatively TRBD2 (5 bases). CDR1 MGHRA and CDR2 YSYEKL come from the germline V gene. V lost 4 bases to trimming and J lost 0 bases, with 14 bases between them. This CDR3 comprises 16 residues. The CDR3 region is CASSRYQAASTDTQYF. The DNA for the CDR3 is TGCGCCAGCAGCCGTTACCAAGCGGCTAGCACAGATACGCAGTATTTT.

The chain combines TRBV5-1 with TRBJ2-7; 8 nucleotides line up with TRBD1. In germline, CDR1 is SGHRS, CDR2 YFSETQ. V gave up 4 bases and J gave up 3 bases; unmatched junction bases: 6. The CDR3 extends over 14 amino acids. Written as DNA, the CDR3 is TGCGCCAGCAGCCCAATCGGACAGGGCTACGAGCAGTACTTC. It specifies CASSPIGQGYEQYF. The whole variable domain, filled in from reference TRBV5-1 and TRBJ2-7, reads KAGVTQTPRYLIKTRGQQVTLSCSPISGHRSVSWYQQTPGQGLQFLFEYFSETQRNKGNFPGRFSGRQFSNSRSEMNVSTLELGDSALYLCASSPIGQGYEQYFGPGTRLTVT.

The chain combines TRBV7-3 with TRBJ2-1; 8 bases are a match to TRBD2. The ends lost 5 bases at V and 5 bases at J; junction bases unmatched: 8. The CDR3 has 15 amino acids. Germline CDR1 SGHTA, CDR2 FQGTGA. DNA of the CDR3: TGTGCCAGCAGCCTCTCGGGGGGGGTTAACAATGAGCAGTTCTTC. It specifies CASSLSGGVNNEQFF.

This clonotype was counted only a few times. The rearrangement joins TRBV7-8 to TRBJ2-7; 8 bases match TRBD1. This CDR3 region has 15 residues. Trimming at V came to 6 bases and at J to 5 bases, leaving 12 bases not matched to a gene. Germline V gene data show CDR1 as SGHVS and CDR2 as FQNEAQ. The CDR3 DNA is TGTGCCAGCAGTCCCGACAGGGGTAGGGAAGACGAGCAGTACTTC. It yields the protein CASSPDRGREDEQYF.

This clonotype was counted between two and nine times. The chain recombines TRBV6-6 with TRBJ2-7; no clear D gene. The germline CDR1 and CDR2 sequences are MNHNY and SVGAGI (reference sequence). This CDR3 is built from 12 residues. V was trimmed by 5 bases and J by 2 bases, leaving 7 bases between them. CDR3 sequence (DNA): TGTGCCAGCAGTACGGACGCCTACGAGCAGTACTTC. Translation: CASSTDAYEQYF.

This sequence joins TRBV20-1 and TRBJ2-1, with TRBD2 identical over 9 bases. This CDR3 is 14 amino acids long. The V and J ends lost 3 bases and 9 bases, in that order; junction bases with no gene match: 9. Germline loops: CDR1 DFQATT, CDR2 SNEGSKA (reference sequence). CDR3 bases: TGCAGTGCTAGCATAGCGGGAGAGGGCAGTGAGCAGTTCTTC. As protein: CSASIAGEGSEQFF.

This clonotype was recorded once. J is TRBJ2-1 and V is TRBV18, with a possible D match to TRBD2 (5 bases). Trimming pared 4 bases from V and 4 bases from J, leaving 14 bases between. CDR3 size: 15 residues. From germline, CDR1 is KGHSH and CDR2 LQKENI. For the CDR3, the DNA is TGTGCCAGCTCACTCCGGGCCGGGGATTACAATGAGCAGTTCTTC. As protein: CASSLRAGDYNEQFF.

This clonotype was counted a few times. The CDR3 DNA follows: TGCAGTGCTAGATGGGGGACAGGGGGCGTCAGACAGTACTTC. Translated, it gives CSARWGTGGVRQYF. V is TRBV20-1 and J is TRBJ2-4; 12 bases align to TRBD1. The ends lost 2 bases at V and 13 bases at J; junction bases unmatched: 9. Germline values: CDR1 DFQATT, CDR2 SNEGSKA (reference sequence). CDR3 length equals 14 residues.

This clonotype came up a few times. This sequence joins TRBV5-1 and TRBJ2-1; TRBD2 agrees at 14 bases. V shed 0 bases, J shed 9 bases, and the junction held 8 bases outside the gene matches. The V gene's germline CDR1 is SGHRS and CDR2 YFSETQ. This CDR3 spans 17 amino acids. In DNA, the CDR3 is TGCGCCAGCAGCTTGGGTAGACTAGCGGGGGGGCCTCCTGAGCAGTTCTTC. It codes for CASSLGRLAGGPPEQFF.

V and J are TRBV9 and TRBJ2-1; 10 positions match TRBD2. Germline V gene sequence: CDR1 SGDLS, CDR2 YYNGEE. V lost 1 base to trimming and J lost 5 bases; unmatched junction nucleotides: 9. CDR3 size: 17 residues. Written as DNA, the CDR3 is TGTGCCAGCAGCGTACTAGCGGGGGCTAACCTCCACAATGAGCAGTTCTTC. Its protein product is CASSVLAGANLHNEQFF. Full variable domain (missing parts from reference TRBV9 and TRBJ2-1): DSGVTQTPKHLITATGQRVTLRCSPRSGDLSVYWYQQSLDQGLQFLIQYYNGEERAKGNILERFSAQQFPDLHSELNLSSLELGDSALYFCASSVLAGANLHNEQFFGPGTRLTVL.

There are a few counts of this clonotype. The chain is built from TRBV29-1 and TRBJ2-1, with 8 bases fitting TRBD1. V gave up 2 bases and J gave up 7 bases; unmatched junction bases: 10. The germline V gene encodes CDR1 SQVTM and CDR2 ANQGSEA. The CDR3 sequence is 15 residues long. The CDR3 DNA reads as TGCAGCGTTGAAAGCACAGGGGGAGAGTGGAATGAGCAGTTCTTC. Its translation: CSVESTGGEWNEQFF.

This clonotype has more than one count but fewer than ten. The chain recombines TRBV12-3 or TRBV12-4 with TRBJ2-2, with 10 bases aligning to TRBD1. The CDR3 spans 14 residues. Unmatched junction bases numbered 5, after V lost 8 bases and J lost 5 bases. The CDR3 nucleotides read TGTGCCAGCGGCAGGACAGGGGGAACCGGGGAGCTGTTTTTT. This gives the protein CASGRTGGTGELFF.

In its sample, this clonotype was seen many times. This chain links TRBV6-2 or TRBV6-3 with TRBJ1-1; maybe TRBD1 (5 bases). V lost 6 bases to trimming and J lost 8 bases, with 13 bases between them. The CDR3 is made up of 12 amino acids. CDR1 and CDR2 from the germline V gene are MNHEY and SVGEGT. The CDR3 DNA reads TGTGCCAGCAGCGTTATACAGGAGGAAGCTTTCTTT. Translation: CASSVIQEEAFF.

The CDR3 sequence is CSASRGPNYNEQFF. CDR3 coding DNA: TGCAGTGCTTCCCGGGGGCCCAACTACAATGAGCAGTTCTTC. The genes are TRBV20-1 and TRBJ2-1; either TRBD1 or TRBD2 may supply D (6 bases each). The CDR3 covers 14 residues. Trimming cost V 5 bases and J 3 bases, with 14 bases left between them. Germline-derived CDR1 and CDR2 are DFQATT and SNEGSKA (reference sequence).

This clonotype has at least ten counts. This sequence joins TRBV20-1 and TRBJ2-7; D may match TRBD1 or TRBD2 (6 bases each). CDR3 length equals 16 residues. The germline V and J ends were trimmed by 0 bases and 3 bases, with 18 bases remaining between them. Germline V gene data show CDR1 as DFQATT and CDR2 as SNEGSKA (reference sequence). CDR3 amino acids: CSARERRGPRIYEQYF. For the CDR3, the DNA is TGCAGTGCTAGAGAGAGACGGGGGCCAAGGATCTACGAGCAGTACTTC.

This clonotype was observed a handful of times. The V and J genes are TRBV20-1 and TRBJ2-1; 13 bases agree with TRBD2. CDR1 is DFQATT and CDR2 is SNEGSKA in the germline V gene (reference sequence). The CDR3 extends over 16 amino acids. V was clipped by 3 bases and J by 7 bases; unmatched bases: 9. The CDR3 coding sequence is TGCAGTGCTAGCACGTTAACTAGCGGGAGGGCGAATGAGCAGTTCTTC. Amino acid sequence: CSASTLTSGRANEQFF.

J is TRBJ2-5 and V is TRBV4-3; D ambiguous. Germline values: CDR1 LGHNA, CDR2 YSLEER. The CDR3 spans 15 residues. V was trimmed by 0 bases and J by 0 bases, leaving 8 bases between them. The CDR3 DNA is TGCGCCAGCAGCCAAGATGGCTCTTACCAAGAGACCCAGTACTTC. It specifies CASSQDGSYQETQYF.

The chain couples TRBV7-2 to TRBJ2-5, with TRBD1 matching 7 bases. The CDR3 consists of 16 residues. CDR1 is SGHTA and CDR2 is FQGNSA in the germline V gene. The V gene end was trimmed by 2 bases and the J gene end by 5 bases; junction bases not matched to a gene: 11. The DNA for the CDR3 is TGTGCCAGCAGCTTAAGGTCCCTCACAGGGGAGGAGACCCAGTACTTC. Protein product: CASSLRSLTGEETQYF.

This clonotype has more than one count but fewer than ten. The chain uses TRBV29-1 and TRBJ2-2; 10 bases align to TRBD1. Germline V lookup: CDR1 SQVTM, CDR2 ANQGSEA. The V gene end was trimmed by 7 bases and the J gene end by 5 bases; junction bases not matched to a gene: 10. The CDR3 extends over 15 amino acids. CDR3 sequence reads: CSASSGQGWTGELFF. In nucleotides, the CDR3 is TGCAGCGCCTCCTCGGGACAGGGGTGGACCGGGGAGCTGTTTTTT.